This TCR beta chain was profiled in a study of T-cell memory formation after mild COVID-19. Overall study results and limits: Pre-infection memory already had some responding clones, implying cross-reactive memory joined. Later expanders leaned CD4+, whereas clones that contracted between day 15 and 85 were balanced CD4/CD8. Second-wave clones reaching peak frequency on day 37 lacked confirmed SARS-CoV-2 specificity.

This clonotype was seen only a few times. Antigen: not known. 5'RACE with constant-segment primers yielded barcoded, UMI-tagged TCR alpha and TCR beta cDNA libraries. TCRdb re-analysed the 5' RACE reads in MiXCR, keeping a single row per CDR3 protein. In the table there are approximately 570,000 distinct CDR3 sequences, around 17% of which are singletons. The germline V gene encodes CDR1 SGHDT and CDR2 YYEEEE. Trimming took off 5 bases at V and 0 bases at J, with 18 bases between the two ends. The CDR3 length is 16 residues. The chain combines TRBV5-6 with TRBJ2-7; a weak D match, TRBD2 (6 bases). Input material: PBMCs or a T cell subset sorted from them (not recorded which). This clonotype originated in an adult woman who had mild COVID-19 (a few samples of this study predate the infection). Cell type and time point are not known. The CDR3: CASSHGRELSSYEQYF. CDR3 coding DNA: TGTGCCAGCAGTCACGGTCGGGAGTTAAGCTCCTACGAGCAGTACTTC.